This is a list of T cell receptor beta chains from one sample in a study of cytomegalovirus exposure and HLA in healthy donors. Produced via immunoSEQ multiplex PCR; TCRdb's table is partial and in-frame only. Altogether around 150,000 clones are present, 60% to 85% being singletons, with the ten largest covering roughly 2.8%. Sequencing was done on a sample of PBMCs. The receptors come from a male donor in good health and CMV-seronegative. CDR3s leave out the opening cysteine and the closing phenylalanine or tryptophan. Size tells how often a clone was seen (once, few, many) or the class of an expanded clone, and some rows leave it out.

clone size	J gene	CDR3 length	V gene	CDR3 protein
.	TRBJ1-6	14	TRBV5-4	ASSLGSGAYNSPLH
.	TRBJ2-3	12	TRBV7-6	ASSLAAGADTQY
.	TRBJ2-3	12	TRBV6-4	ASRAELSTDTQY
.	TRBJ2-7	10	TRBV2	ASTFRGYEQY
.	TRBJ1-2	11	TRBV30	AWSFRGEYGYT
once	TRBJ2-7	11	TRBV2	ASQIAGGNEQY
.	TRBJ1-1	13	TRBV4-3	ASSQAIQGTTEAF
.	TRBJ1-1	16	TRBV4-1	ASSQDPPTGLQNTEAF
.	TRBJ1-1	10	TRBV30	AWSVRGSEAF
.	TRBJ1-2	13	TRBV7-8	ASSLNPRVWYGYT
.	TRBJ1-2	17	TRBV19	ASRTFLGDRGHFLYGYT
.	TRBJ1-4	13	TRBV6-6	ASQFGTGVNEKLF
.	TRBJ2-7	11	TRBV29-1	SVVGGSSYEQY
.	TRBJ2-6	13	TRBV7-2	ASSWEGTGANVLT
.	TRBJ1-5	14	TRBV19	ASSTSTGYSNQPQH
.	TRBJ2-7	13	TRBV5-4	ASSGDRGWAYEQY
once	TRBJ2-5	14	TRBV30	AWSAFGQGAWETQY